This entry features one T cell receptor (beta chain) sequence. All sequencing subjects had displayed CD8+CD57+ cell expansion on flow cytometry. This specimen belongs to a study of CD8+CD57+ T cells in acquired aplastic anemia. For CDR3 and TCR beta VDJ profiling, genomic DNA was the template used. TCRdb used MiXCR to reprocess the reads, holding one entry per CDR3 protein. Here the sample spans 200,000 to 250,000 distinct CDR3 sequences, approximately 60% being singletons. The ends were cut back, 4 bases at V and 4 bases at J, with 13 bases in the middle. There are 14 residues in the CDR3. The germline V gene has CDR1 SGHRS and CDR2 YFSETQ.

The sequencing input was sorted CD4+, CD8+, or CD8+CD57+ T cells (not recorded which) from PBMCs. V is TRBV5-1 and J is TRBJ2-3, with D perhaps TRBD1 (6 bases). This TCR derives from a human donor with aplastic anemia. The CDR3 nucleotides read TGCGCCAGCAGCCGGACACAGGGTTCAGATACGCAGTATTTT. Its translation is CASSRTQGSDTQYF.